This T cell receptor (beta chain) was observed in a study of cytomegalovirus exposure and HLA in healthy donors. As regards this clone: Its antigen is as yet unknown.

The V end was cut by 3 bases, the J end by 4 bases, with 13 bases between. CDR1 and CDR2 (germline): SGDLS, YYNGEE. The CDR3 covers 14 residues. The PCR had 60 Vbeta and 13 Jbeta primers. TCRdb's table, derived via immunoSEQ multiplex PCR, lists solely in-frame clones and lacks some. The repertoire holds some 98,000 clones, with 81% as singletons. Study results and caveats: Later, an analysis found that common viral pathogens appeared to be linked with several of the most significant clusters.

The receptor was isolated from a human donor in good health. Sequenced material: PBMCs. This rearrangement joins TRBV9 to TRBJ2-5, with TRBD1 as a possible D gene (6 bases). CDR3 sequence reads: CASSAGVGRETQYF. CDR3 in DNA: TGTGCCAGCAGCGCAGGGGTGGGGCGAGAGACCCAGTACTTC.